This TCR beta chain was sequenced for a study of T-cell reconstitution after alpha-beta-depleted transplantation in children. The TCRbeta library incorporated unique molecular identifiers. TCRdb reanalysed the PCR reads using MiXCR and keeps one entry per CDR3 protein. The sample consists of about 110,000 distinct CDR3 sequences, approximately 10% of them appearing once. General study points: From newly produced T cells came most of the T-cell counts and diversity one year after transplant. Surviving thymic progenitors and recipient T cells were the source of high TCRbeta diversity at day 60 in some patients. Reported findings indicate that, about two months after transplant, alpha-beta T cells came from several hundred expanded clones, which were derived from non-depleted graft cells.

On this clonotype: Its antigen remains unidentified.

The sample was PBMCs, taken before TCRalphabeta/CD19-depleted stem cell transplant. This TCR was sampled from a boy aged 2 to 9 with acute lymphoblastic leukemia, due to receive a stem cell transplant.

The CDR3 is CSAGRLAGPDTQYF. The CDR3 nucleotides read TGCAGTGCTGGTCGACTAGCGGGACCAGATACGCAGTATTTT. The chain recombines TRBV20-1 with TRBJ2-3, with TRBD2 matching over 11 bases. The junction had 5 bases not matched to a gene; V was cut back by 5 bases and J by 4 bases. The CDR3 runs to 14 residues. Germline V gene data show CDR1 as DFQATT and CDR2 as SNEGSKA (reference sequence).